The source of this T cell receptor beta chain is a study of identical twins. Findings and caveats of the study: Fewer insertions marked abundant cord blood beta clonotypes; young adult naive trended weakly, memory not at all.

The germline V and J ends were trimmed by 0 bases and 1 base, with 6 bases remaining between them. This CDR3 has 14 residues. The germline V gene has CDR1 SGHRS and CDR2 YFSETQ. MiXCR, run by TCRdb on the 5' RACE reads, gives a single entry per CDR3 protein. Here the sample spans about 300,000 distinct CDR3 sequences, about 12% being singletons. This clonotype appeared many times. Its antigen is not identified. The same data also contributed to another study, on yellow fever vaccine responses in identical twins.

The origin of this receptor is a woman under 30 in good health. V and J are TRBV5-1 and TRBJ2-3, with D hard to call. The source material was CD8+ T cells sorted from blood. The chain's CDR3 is CASSLGDGTDTQYF. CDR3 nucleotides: TGCGCCAGCAGCTTGGGAGATGGCACAGATACGCAGTATTTT.